Each of the 8 T cell receptor beta chains below was sequenced from the same sample in a study of blood T cell repertoires in COVID-19. Assay used: immunoSEQ multiplex PCR; TCRdb lists only in-frame clones, some missing. Of under 400,000 clones in the sample, 90% were seen once. Sequencing used peripheral blood. The receptor source for this set is a man in his late teens or twenties with active or convalescent COVID-19.

CDR3 amino acids: CASSPSVQGGMMSEAFF. The CDR3 DNA reads TGTGCCAGCTCACCATCGGTCCAGGGAGGGATGATGTCTGAAGCTTTCTTT. The V call is TRBV18, the J call TRBJ1-1; TRBD1 is a possible D gene (5 bases). The CDR3 runs 17 residues. CDR1 KGHSH and CDR2 LQKENI come from the germline V gene. Trimming shortened V by 2 bases and J by 6 bases, and 22 bases separated the two germline ends.

The chain combines TRBV7-6 with TRBJ2-1, with a weak D call TRBD1 (6 bases). V lost 5 bases, J lost 2 bases, and 13 bases lay in between. Germline CDR1 reads SGHVS; CDR2 reads FNYEAQ. This CDR3 is 15 amino acids long. CDR3 DNA: TGTGCCAGCAGCGGACTCAGGGGAGCCTACAATGAGCAGTTCTTC. Its protein is CASSGLRGAYNEQFF.

The gene calls are TRBV7-8 and TRBJ2-7, with a possible D match to TRBD2 (6 bases). This CDR3 has 12 residues. Germline assignment: CDR1 SGHVS and CDR2 FQNEAQ. V was trimmed by 5 bases and J by 3 bases, leaving 8 bases between them. The CDR3 bases are TGTGCCAGCAGCGCGGGGTACTACGAGCAGTACTTC. Translating gives CASSAGYYEQYF.

The rearrangement uses TRBV5-6 and TRBJ2-1; no reliable D call. Looked up from germline, CDR1 is SGHDT and CDR2 is YYEEEE. The CDR3 totals 16 residues. Trimming left V 0 bases short and J 4 bases short, with 14 bases between. CDR3 residues: CASSLGHSRSYNEQFF. The CDR3, as DNA: TGTGCCAGCAGCTTGGGTCATTCGCGTTCATACAATGAGCAGTTCTTC. The whole variable domain, filled in from reference TRBV5-6 and TRBJ2-1, reads DAGVTQSPTHLIKTRGQQVTLRCSPKSGHDTVSWYQQALGQGPQFIFQYYEEEERQRGNFPDRFSGHQFPNYSSELNVNALLLGDSALYLCASSLGHSRSYNEQFFGPGTRLTVL.

This sequence joins TRBV6-5 and TRBJ1-4; 7 bases are a match to TRBD1. Trimming took 6 bases from V and 5 from J; bases not matched to a gene: 3. Germline lookup yields CDR1 MNHEY and CDR2 SVGAGI. The CDR3 is 13 amino acids. The CDR3 bases are TGTGCCAGCAGAAAGACAGGGAATGAAAAACTGTTTTTT. It yields the protein CASRKTGNEKLFF.

The chain joins TRBV27 to TRBJ1-5; 10 nucleotides align to TRBD1. The CDR3 spans 15 residues. V lost 3 bases, J lost 7 bases, and 6 bases stayed unmatched. Germline lookup yields CDR1 MNHEY and CDR2 SMNVEV (reference sequence). Here the CDR3 DNA reads TGTGCCAGCAGTTTTTCGACAGGGGGCAGGCAGCCCCAGCATTTT. Protein sequence: CASSFSTGGRQPQHF.

V usage is TRBV3-1 (or the pseudogene TRBV3-2) and J usage is TRBJ2-7; TRBD2 aligns across 7 bases. CDR3 size: 15 residues. Germline V CDR1 and CDR2: LGHDT, YNNKEL (reference sequence). Trimming at V came to 1 base and at J to 3 bases, leaving 6 bases not matched to a gene. The CDR3 DNA reads TGTGCCAGCAGCCAAGTGGCTAGCGGCTTCTACGAGCAGTACTTC. This encodes CASSQVASGFYEQYF.

The chain joins TRBV7-9 to TRBJ2-2; 10 nucleotides align to TRBD2. Trimming took 2 bases from V and 5 from J; bases not matched to a gene: 5. CDR3 length: 16 amino acids. The germline V gene has CDR1 SEHNR and CDR2 FQNEAQ (reference sequence). The CDR3 DNA is TGTGCCAGCAGCTTATTCCTAGCGGGGGCTACCGGGGAGCTGTTTTTT. It is translated as CASSLFLAGATGELFF.